These 24 T cell receptor beta chains were sequenced from one sample in a study of vaccination effects on CD4 cells after COVID-19. The authors isolated CD4+ T cells after 9 to 10 days of culture. Vaccine administered to participants consisted of two doses of either BNT162b2 or mRNA-1273. Assay used: immunoSEQ multiplex PCR; TCRdb lists only in-frame clones, some missing. There are about 73,000 clones in the sample; less than 75% occur only once, and about 2% lies in the top ten. No antigens are known for them. The sequenced sample was CD4+ T cells from PBMCs cultured without peptide, obtained after COVID-19 vaccination. These receptors all come from a human donor who received a COVID-19 vaccine.

The chain has TRBV7-9 and TRBJ1-2; a possible D gene is TRBD1 (5 bases). Between the trimmed V and J ends, which lost 3 bases and 0 bases, there was a span of 14 bases. There are 16 residues in the CDR3. CDR1 is SEHNR, CDR2 FQNEAQ, per germline (reference sequence). Written as DNA, the CDR3 is TGTGCCAGCAGCTTTATCAGTGACAGATCTAACTATGGCTACACCTTC. This gives the protein CASSFISDRSNYGYTF. Full variable domain (rest looked up from reference TRBV7-9 and TRBJ1-2): DTGVSQNPRHKITKRGQNVTFRCDPISEHNRLYWYRQTLGQGPEFLTYFQNEAQLEKSRLLSDRFSAERPKGSFSTLEIQRTEQGDSAMYLCASSFISDRSNYGYTFGSGTRLTVV.

The CDR3 DNA is TGTGCCAGCAGCCTTAACAGGGTATGGGAGCAGTTCTTC. It is translated as CASSLNRVWEQFF. This chain joins TRBV7-2 and TRBJ2-1; maybe TRBD1 (6 bases). V was clipped by 5 bases and J by 10 bases, with 15 bases between them. There are 13 residues in the CDR3. The germline CDR1 and CDR2 sequences are SGHTA and FQGNSA.

A single count supports this clone. The chain is built from TRBV7-2 and TRBJ2-6, with D possibly matching TRBD1 (6 bases). Per germline, CDR1 SGHTA and CDR2 FQGNSA. Trimming stripped 4 bases from V and 0 bases from J, with 13 bases between. The CDR3 is 17 residues long. CDR3 protein: CASSSTGTSSGANVLTF. DNA for the CDR3: TGTGCCAGCAGCTCGACAGGTACTTCCTCTGGGGCCAACGTCCTGACTTTC.

CDR3 loop: CASSQGQGNTEAFF. In DNA, the CDR3 is TGTGCCAGCAGCCAAGGACAGGGTAACACTGAAGCTTTCTTT. V usage is TRBV14 and J usage is TRBJ1-1; 7 nucleotides match TRBD1. Germline V gene data show CDR1 as SGHDN and CDR2 as FVKESK. V was clipped by 1 base and J by 2 bases; unmatched bases: 1. CDR3 size: 14 residues.

CDR3 loop: CAISAGTGNSYEQYV. The CDR3 coding sequence is TGTGCCATCAGTGCCGGGACAGGAAACTCCTACGAGCAGTACGTC. This chain links TRBV10-3 with TRBJ2-7; 8 bases fit TRBD1. The germline gives CDR1 ENHRY, CDR2 SYGVKD. The ends lost 4 bases at V and 0 bases at J; junction bases unmatched: 5. This CDR3 comprises 15 residues.

This chain uses TRBV7-2 with TRBJ1-2; a weak D match, TRBD1 (5 bases). The V end was cut by 1 base, the J end by 4 bases, with 25 bases between. Germline values: CDR1 SGHTA, CDR2 FQGNSA. This CDR3 contains 19 residues. CDR3 DNA: TGTGCCAGCAGCTTAGGTTCATGGGCAGGGATCGGGGTCGGCTATGGCTACACCTTC. Its translation is CASSLGSWAGIGVGYGYTF. The full variable domain, with the rest looked up from reference TRBV7-2 and TRBJ1-2, is GAGVSQSPSNKVTEKGKDVELRCDPISGHTALYWYRQSLGQGLEFLIYFQGNSAPDKSGLPSDRFSAERTGGSVSTLTIQRTQQEDSAVYLCASSLGSWAGIGVGYGYTFGSGTRLTVV.

This clone has just one count. The chain recombines TRBV6-5 with TRBJ1-3; D may be TRBD1 (5 bases). Germline V gives CDR1 MNHEY, CDR2 SVGAGI. The CDR3 consists of 15 residues. V was shortened by 0 bases and J by 4 bases, with 10 bases between the two germline ends. DNA for the CDR3: TGTGCCAGCAGTTACTCCGGGGGATCCGGAAACACCATATATTTT. Translated: CASSYSGGSGNTIYF.

The chain uses TRBV18 and TRBJ1-4; 7 positions match TRBD1. The CDR3 is 14 amino acids. Looked up from germline, CDR1 is KGHSH and CDR2 is LQKENI. J gave up 8 bases and V 1 base, and 4 bases lay outside the gene matches. The CDR3 DNA sequence: TGTGCCAGCTCACCACTGGGACAGTACGAAAAACTGTTTTTT. Translating it yields CASSPLGQYEKLFF.

V is TRBV11-2 and J is TRBJ2-3; D not resolved. Germline V CDR1 and CDR2: SGHAT, FQNNGV. This CDR3 has 16 amino acids. V lost 0 bases and J 6 bases, leaving 16 bases between the germline ends. The chain's CDR3 is CASSLEMGPPRDTQYF. CDR3 nucleotides: TGTGCCAGCAGCTTAGAAATGGGCCCCCCGCGGGATACGCAGTATTTT.

The chain recombines TRBV5-1 with TRBJ2-2; TRBD1 is a possible D gene (6 bases). From germline, CDR1 is SGHRS and CDR2 YFSETQ. Trimming shortened V by 4 bases and J by 3 bases, and 13 bases separated the two germline ends. This CDR3 region has 15 residues. Written as DNA, the CDR3 is TGCGCCAGCAGCCAGGACAGACCCCACACCGGGGAGCTGTTTTTT. This codes for CASSQDRPHTGELFF.

The CDR3 is CASKGPDPPYEQYV. CDR3 DNA sequence: TGTGCCAGCAAAGGACCCGACCCCCCCTACGAGCAGTACGTC. This rearrangement joins TRBV28 to TRBJ2-7; no definite D call. Deletions cut 7 bases from V and 2 bases from J, with 15 bases between. There are 14 residues in the CDR3. Germline V lookup: CDR1 MDHEN, CDR2 SYDVKM.

This chain joins TRBV27 and TRBJ2-1; D is unresolved. The germline V gene encodes CDR1 MNHEY and CDR2 SMNVEV (reference sequence). The CDR3 totals 12 residues. V was pared by 6 bases and J by 9 bases, with 12 bases between. The CDR3 bases are TGTGCCAGCAGCCCGTCCCTGGGTGAGCAGTTCTTC. Translating gives CASSPSLGEQFF.

The V gene is TRBV5-1, the J gene TRBJ2-7; 9 bases are a match to TRBD2. Unmatched junction bases numbered 12, after V lost 4 bases and J lost 7 bases. CDR1 and CDR2 from the germline V gene are SGHRS and YFSETQ. The CDR3 length is 15 residues. In DNA form, the CDR3 reads TGCGCCAGCAGCCCTTTAGCGGGGGCCAAGGGGGAGCAGTACGTC. Translated: CASSPLAGAKGEQYV.

The V gene is TRBV15, the J gene TRBJ2-7; 7 bases line up with TRBD1. Germline trimming cut 3 bases from V and 1 base from J; bases unmatched to any gene: 9. Per germline, CDR1 LNHNV and CDR2 YYDKDF (reference sequence). This CDR3 is built from 16 residues. This CDR3 reads CATSRPTGDRSYEQYV. CDR3 coding DNA: TGTGCCACCAGCAGGCCGACCGGGGACAGATCCTACGAGCAGTACGTC.

V gene TRBV7-2 combines with J gene TRBJ2-3; D might be TRBD1 (7 bases). There are 14 residues in the CDR3. CDR1 and CDR2 (germline): SGHTA, FQGNSA. V was pared by 5 bases and J by 0 bases, with 9 bases between. Here the CDR3 reads CASSAGQSTDTQYF. For the CDR3, the DNA is TGTGCCAGCAGCGCGGGACAGAGCACAGATACGCAGTATTTT.

In its sample, this clone was seen a few times. The V gene is TRBV6-6, the J gene TRBJ2-2, with 11 positions matching TRBD2. The ends lost 5 bases at V and 5 bases at J; junction bases unmatched: 10. The CDR3 consists of 17 residues. Germline assignment: CDR1 MNHNY and CDR2 SVGAGI (reference sequence). This CDR3 reads CASSQLAGATSTGELFF. In DNA form, the CDR3 reads TGTGCCAGCAGTCAACTAGCGGGGGCCACGAGTACCGGGGAGCTGTTTTTT.

The chain employs TRBV3-1 (or the pseudogene TRBV3-2) and TRBJ2-7; no clear D gene. The length of the CDR3 is 15 residues. Germline CDR1 LGHDT, CDR2 YNNKEL (reference sequence). The ends were cut back, 4 bases at V and 2 bases at J, with 15 bases in the middle. CDR3 protein: CASSRGPTVAYEQYV. CDR3 sequence (DNA): TGTGCCAGCAGCCGAGGACCGACCGTCGCCTACGAGCAGTACGTC.

The J gene is TRBJ2-7, the V gene TRBV6-5, with TRBD1 identical over 9 bases. Germline-derived CDR1 and CDR2 are MNHEY and SVGAGI. This CDR3 region has 15 residues. Germline trimming cut 5 bases from V and 4 bases from J; bases unmatched to any gene: 9. CDR3 in amino acids: CASSRVGQGIYEQYV. CDR3 DNA: TGTGCCAGCAGTCGGGTGGGACAGGGTATTTACGAGCAGTACGTC.

The chain has TRBV6-2 or TRBV6-3 and TRBJ1-2, with D uncertain. Germline V gene data show CDR1 as MNHEY and CDR2 as SVGEGT. CDR3 length: 16 amino acids. The germline V and J ends were trimmed by 4 bases and 0 bases, with 15 bases remaining between them. The CDR3 is CASSFLTDSSNYGYTF. The CDR3 DNA reads as TGTGCCAGCAGTTTCCTGACGGACTCTTCTAACTATGGCTACACCTTC.

A single count supports this clone. The CDR3 nucleotides are TGTGCCAGCTCGCTAGCGGGGCATGAGACCCAGTACTTC. Protein product: CASSLAGHETQYF. This chain uses TRBV7-3 with TRBJ2-5; 9 nucleotides line up with TRBD2. Looked up from germline, CDR1 is SGHTA and CDR2 is FQGTGA. This CDR3 is built from 13 residues. J lost 5 bases, V lost 8 bases, and 6 bases had no gene match.

This clone was counted only a few times. V and J are TRBV7-8 and TRBJ1-1; D is perhaps TRBD1 (6 bases). The CDR3 sequence is 14 residues long. V lost 6 bases to trimming and J lost 1 base, with 12 bases between them. Germline lookup yields CDR1 SGHVS and CDR2 FQNEAQ. The CDR3 DNA follows: TGTGCCAGCAGTCCGGGACACTCGAACACTGAAGCTTTCTTT. Encoded protein: CASSPGHSNTEAFF.

V and J are TRBV5-4 and TRBJ2-3, with TRBD2 matching 9 bases. The V gene end was trimmed by 4 bases and the J gene end by 5 bases; junction bases not matched to a gene: 5. CDR1 is SGHNT, CDR2 YYREEE, per germline (reference sequence). The CDR3 is made up of 14 amino acids. The chain's CDR3 is CASSRGLAGDTQYF. The DNA of the CDR3 is TGTGCCAGCAGCCGGGGACTAGCTGGAGATACGCAGTATTTT.

The chain joins TRBV4-1 to TRBJ2-6; possible D gene TRBD1, 6 bases. Trimming removed 4 bases at V and 0 bases at J, with 10 bases between. CDR3 length: 16 amino acids. The germline gives CDR1 MGHRA, CDR2 YSYEKL. Written as DNA, the CDR3 is TGCGCCAGCAGCCCTAGGGGGATCTCTGGGGCCAACGTCCTGACTTTC. This sequence encodes CASSPRGISGANVLTF.

The rearrangement uses TRBV19 and TRBJ1-5; TRBD1 agrees at 8 bases. The CDR3 spans 14 residues. The V segment lost 5 bases and the J segment 4 bases; nucleotides outside the gene matches: 4. Germline CDR1 LNHDA, CDR2 SQIVND (reference sequence). The CDR3 bases are TGTGCCAGTAGTCAGGGGGCAGGGAATCAGCCCCAGCATTTT. It translates to CASSQGAGNQPQHF.